This section outlines one T cell receptor (beta chain) sequence together with its context. Between the trimmed V and J ends, which lost 3 bases and 2 bases, there was a span of 7 bases. Germline lookup yields CDR1 LNHDA and CDR2 SQIVND (reference sequence). The CDR3 is 13 residues long. Per the original methods: Reference gene primer amplification yielded estimated nucleated cell counts. The repertoire was sequenced with immunoSEQ multiplex PCR; TCRdb's copy has only in-frame clones and lacks some. Clone size and V and J calls were adopted from that table, with D and trimming inferred from the DNA. There are roughly 70,000 clones in the sample; 89% occur only once, and less than 5.5% lies in the top ten. The record originates from a study of blood T cell repertoires in COVID-19. Turning to the study itself: T cells, B-cell-depleted T cells, or PBMCs provided the cDNA or gDNA that served as material.

J is TRBJ2-5 and V is TRBV19; no reliable D call. The source material was peripheral blood. The source of this sequence is a woman aged 45-59 years with active COVID-19. This CDR3 is CASSIGRQETQYF. The CDR3 coding sequence is TGTGCCAGTAGTATCGGTCGGCAAGAGACCCAGTACTTC.